This TCR beta chain was observed in a study of blood T cell repertoires in COVID-19. About the research overall: Acute and convalescent COVID-19 samples came from the United States, Italy and Spain. PBMCs, B-cell-depleted T cells, or T cells were the source of the cDNA or gDNA that made up the material.

Original analysis: Researchers report that nucleated cell counts were estimated from reference gene primer amplification. TCRdb's table, derived via immunoSEQ multiplex PCR, lists solely in-frame clones and lacks some. The V and J calls and clone size are taken from that table; D and trimming were inferred from the DNA. In the table there are 150,000 to 200,000 clones, just under 85% of which are singletons. Trimming took off 4 bases at V and 5 bases at J, with 11 bases between the two ends. This CDR3 has 13 residues. The germline gives CDR1 SNHLY, CDR2 FYNNEI. The sample was peripheral blood. V is TRBV2 and J is TRBJ2-5; TRBD2 might be the D (5 bases). The sequence was obtained from a woman of 80 years or more with acute or convalescent COVID-19. CDR3: CASSGTRAETQYF. CDR3 DNA sequence: TGTGCCAGCAGTGGCACTAGGGCGGAGACCCAGTACTTC.